Listed here are 20 T cell receptor beta chains from one sample, sequenced in a study of blood T cell repertoires in COVID-19. Using immunoSEQ multiplex PCR, the repertoire was profiled, and TCRdb retains in-frame clones only, with some absent. The sample lists approximately 480,000 clones, approximately 89% occurring once. Sequencing was carried out using peripheral blood. All receptors come from a man aged 18-30 years with COVID-19, enrolled during active disease.

This rearrangement joins TRBV5-8 to TRBJ1-1, with a tentative D call TRBD1 (5 bases). Trimming cost V 4 bases and J 10 bases, with 17 bases left between them. The CDR3 length is 13 residues. Germline-derived CDR1 and CDR2 are SGHTS and YDEGEE. The CDR3 reads CASSLKQAQIAFF. The CDR3 DNA follows: TGTGCCAGCAGCCTAAAACAGGCCCAGATAGCTTTCTTT.

The CDR3 protein is CSAMTGELFF. DNA of the CDR3: TGCAGCGCTATGACCGGGGAGCTGTTTTTT. The chain uses TRBV29-1 and TRBJ2-2; the D is unclear. CDR3 size: 10 residues. Germline CDR1 SQVTM, CDR2 ANQGSEA. The V end was cut by 7 bases, the J end by 5 bases, with 5 bases between.

This clone was recorded only once. The chain couples TRBV30 to TRBJ2-5; tentative D call: TRBD2 (6 bases). Per germline, CDR1 GTSNPN and CDR2 SVGIG (reference sequence). Trimming left V 0 bases short and J 7 bases short, with 15 bases between. The length of the CDR3 is 14 residues. DNA for the CDR3: TGTGCCTGGAGTGTACTGCGGGGAGGATCGACCCAGTACTTC. Translating it yields CAWSVLRGGSTQYF. Using reference TRBV30 and TRBJ2-5 for the parts outside the CDR3, the full variable domain is SQTIHQWPATLVQPVGSPLSLECTVEGTSNPNLYWYRQAAGRGLQLLFYSVGIGQISSEVPQNLSASRPQDRQFILSSKKLLLSDSGFYLCAWSVLRGGSTQYFGPGTRLLVL.

V usage is TRBV5-5 and J usage is TRBJ2-1, with 7 bases matching TRBD2. This CDR3 is built from 14 residues. Germline V gene sequence: CDR1 SGHKS, CDR2 YYEKEE (reference sequence). J was trimmed by 7 bases and V by 1 base; bases with no gene match: 5. This chain's CDR3 is CASSLWGGSNEQFF. The CDR3 coding sequence is TGTGCCAGCAGCTTGTGGGGGGGTTCGAATGAGCAGTTCTTC.

The chain joins TRBV5-1 to TRBJ2-3, with D possibly TRBD2 on 6 matching bases. V was pared by 0 bases and J by 6 bases, with 14 bases between. CDR1 SGHRS and CDR2 YFSETQ come from the germline V gene. This CDR3 is 15 amino acids long. CDR3 residues: CASSLVSSEFDTQYF. The CDR3 DNA sequence: TGCGCCAGCAGCTTGGTATCTAGCGAATTCGATACGCAGTATTTT.

The sample holds one count of this clone. The germline gene is not matched at one end of the junction; a read error may be the cause. The chain links TRBV12-5 to TRBJ2-1, with TRBD2 matching 7 bases. The CDR3 runs 14 residues. The germline CDR1 and CDR2 sequences are LGHNT and FRNRAP. The CDR3 sequence is CASGASGIIDGRVF. The CDR3 DNA is TGTGCTAGTGGCGCAAGCGGGATAATTGATGGGAGGGTCTTC.

Of note for this clone: This same CDR3 is encoded by further DNA sequences in the sample. The chain has TRBV2 and TRBJ1-1; maybe TRBD1 (6 bases). With 8 bases removed from V and 0 bases from J, the gap between germline ends came to 13 bases. CDR1 SNHLY and CDR2 FYNNEI come from the germline V gene. The CDR3 contains 14 residues. CDR3 residues: CASSPRGLNTEAFF. As DNA, the CDR3 is TGTGCCAGCTCCCCCAGGGGCCTGAACACTGAAGCTTTCTTT.

The chain has TRBV5-1 and TRBJ2-1, with TRBD2 as a possible D gene (5 bases). The CDR3 loop spans 16 amino acids. V was trimmed by 4 bases and J by 4 bases, leaving 18 bases between them. Germline V gives CDR1 SGHRS, CDR2 YFSETQ. The CDR3 loop reads CASSPDPGTNYNEQFF. The CDR3, as DNA: TGCGCCAGCAGCCCAGACCCGGGAACTAATTACAATGAGCAGTTCTTC.

V is TRBV5-4 and J is TRBJ2-1, with 9 bases aligning to TRBD2. The CDR3 runs 15 residues. V lost 3 bases and J lost 4; bases outside the gene matches: 5. Germline V gene data show CDR1 as SGHNT and CDR2 as YYREEE (reference sequence). The CDR3 here is CASSSSGAAYNEQFF. The CDR3, as DNA: TGTGCCAGCAGCTCTAGCGGGGCCGCATACAATGAGCAGTTCTTC.

Here the CDR3 reads CASSQDGQGRSEQYF. The CDR3 region has the DNA TGCGCCAGCAGCCAAGACGGACAGGGAAGATCCGAGCAGTACTTC. The chain links TRBV4-1 to TRBJ2-7; TRBD1 matches 8 bases. V lost 0 bases, J lost 6 bases, and 7 bases stayed unmatched. The CDR3 is made up of 15 amino acids. In germline, CDR1 is MGHRA, CDR2 YSYEKL.

The V and J genes are TRBV5-1 and TRBJ2-1; tentative D call: TRBD2 (5 bases). V lost 1 base and J lost 0, with 14 bases in between. The V gene's germline CDR1 is SGHRS and CDR2 YFSETQ. This CDR3 spans 17 amino acids. CDR3 bases: TGCGCCAGCAGCTTGTACAAACTAGAGAGCTCCTACAATGAGCAGTTCTTC. It codes for CASSLYKLESSYNEQFF.

The gene calls are TRBV2 and TRBJ2-1; 10 bases agree with TRBD2. Germline lookup yields CDR1 SNHLY and CDR2 FYNNEI. The V segment lost 10 bases and the J segment 8 bases; nucleotides outside the gene matches: 11. The CDR3 totals 14 residues. The CDR3 is CAIRSGRAGDEQFF. In nucleotides, the CDR3 is TGTGCCATCCGCAGCGGGAGGGCTGGGGATGAGCAGTTCTTC.

The chain couples TRBV30 to TRBJ2-2, with 9 bases identical to TRBD2. Trimming took 7 bases from V and 5 from J; bases not matched to a gene: 11. From germline, CDR1 is GTSNPN and CDR2 SVGIG (reference sequence). This CDR3 is built from 15 residues. Here the CDR3 DNA reads TGTGCCTCAAATAGCGGGAGAGTTTCAACCGGGGAGCTGTTTTTT. Its protein product is CASNSGRVSTGELFF.

The gene calls are TRBV3-1 (or the pseudogene TRBV3-2) and TRBJ2-1; 9 bases line up with TRBD2. Germline lookup yields CDR1 LGHDT and CDR2 YNNKEL (reference sequence). The CDR3 sequence is 18 residues long. Trimming at V came to 4 bases and at J to 0 bases, leaving 10 bases not matched to a gene. The CDR3 sequence: CASSLTSGLADSYNEQFF. The CDR3 DNA reads as TGTGCCAGCAGCCTCACCTCGGGACTAGCAGACTCCTACAATGAGCAGTTCTTC.

The rearrangement joins TRBV27 to TRBJ2-5; 9 nucleotides agree with TRBD1. V was pared by 5 bases and J by 1 base, with 11 bases of the junction left unmatched. The CDR3 is 17 amino acids. Per germline, CDR1 MNHEY and CDR2 SMNVEV (reference sequence). Written as DNA, the CDR3 is TGTGCCAGCAGTCTACTCCGACAGGGGGGGGGCCAAGAGACCCAGTACTTC. Residues: CASSLLRQGGGQETQYF.

The rearrangement links TRBV3-1 (or the pseudogene TRBV3-2) to TRBJ2-7, with TRBD2 matching 13 bases. V was clipped by 5 bases and J by 3 bases; unmatched bases: 4. This CDR3 is built from 15 residues. Germline CDR1 LGHDT, CDR2 YNNKEL (reference sequence). Here the CDR3 DNA reads TGTGCCAGCAGCGAAACTAGCGGGAGGGGCTACGAGCAGTACTTC. The encoded protein is CASSETSGRGYEQYF.

Written as DNA, the CDR3 is TGTGCCAGCAGGGCTTCCCGACTAGTCTACGAGCAGTACTTC. This codes for CASRASRLVYEQYF. The chain recombines TRBV5-6 with TRBJ2-7; the D gene is possibly TRBD2 (6 bases). CDR3 length: 14 residues. Per germline, CDR1 SGHDT and CDR2 YYEEEE. Deletions cut 5 bases from V and 3 bases from J, with 15 bases between.

Regarding this clone: Other nucleotide sequences in the sample specify the same CDR3. CDR3 sequence reads: CASSLVAAPNTGELFF. The CDR3 coding sequence is TGTGCCAGCAGCTTGGTAGCAGCGCCGAACACCGGGGAGCTGTTTTTT. The V and J genes are TRBV5-4 and TRBJ2-2; no definite D call. The germline CDR1 and CDR2 sequences are SGHNT and YYREEE (reference sequence). V was pared by 0 bases and J by 0 bases, with 9 bases between. There are 16 residues in the CDR3.

Concerning this clone itself: This CDR3 is also generated by other DNA sequences in the sample. The V call is TRBV5-4, the J call TRBJ2-1; 9 nucleotides align to TRBD1. The CDR3 length is 13 residues. The junction had 3 bases not matched to a gene; V was cut back by 4 bases and J by 7 bases. Germline V gene lookup returns CDR1 SGHNT and CDR2 YYREEE (reference sequence). The CDR3 region has the DNA TGTGCCAGCAGCCCGGACAGGGGAAATGAGCAGTTCTTC. Protein: CASSPDRGNEQFF.

To note about this clone: The junction and the germline gene differ at one end; a read error may be behind it. This chain joins TRBV27 and TRBJ1-1; 7 bases agree with TRBD1. The CDR3 has 13 residues. From germline, CDR1 is MNHEY and CDR2 SMNVEV (reference sequence). Here the CDR3 DNA reads TGTGCCAGCAAGGGGGCGGTGAAAACTGAAGCTTTCTTT. Its translation: CASKGAVKTEAFF.